Below, 28 T cell receptor beta chains from the same sample are listed, as sequenced in a study of T cells in Graves' hyperthyroidism and ophthalmopathy. The TCR beta CDR3 regions underwent amplification using RNA transcripts as the source. HTBI primers were used for first-round RT-PCR of the TCR CDR3. TCRdb re-called the multiplex PCR reads with MiXCR, one entry per CDR3 protein. The data contain roughly 650,000 distinct CDR3 sequences, 16% of them singletons. The specimen sequenced was blood. These receptors all stem from a woman aged 40-49 years with Graves' ophthalmopathy.

This clonotype was seen many times. The rearrangement uses TRBV2 and TRBJ2-2; 7 bases match TRBD2. The germline gives CDR1 SNHLY, CDR2 FYNNEI. CDR3 length equals 16 residues. The junction had 7 bases not matched to a gene; V was cut back by 4 bases and J by 2 bases. The CDR3 DNA is TGTGCCAGCAGTGTTGTTCCTAGCGGTAACACCGGGGAGCTGTTTTTT. Protein sequence: CASSVVPSGNTGELFF.

This clonotype has at least ten counts. J is TRBJ1-1 and V is TRBV7-9; TRBD1 matches 8 bases. V lost 3 bases, J lost 1 base, and 4 bases stayed unmatched. CDR3 size: 15 residues. Per germline, CDR1 SEHNR and CDR2 FQNEAQ (reference sequence). CDR3 residues: CASSFTGTGNTEAFF. DNA for the CDR3: TGTGCCAGCAGCTTTACCGGGACAGGGAACACTGAAGCTTTCTTT.

This clonotype was counted ten times or more. The chain recombines TRBV3-1 with TRBJ1-4; no definite D call. The CDR3 loop spans 14 amino acids. Germline V gives CDR1 LGHDT, CDR2 YNNKEL (reference sequence). V dropped 2 bases and J dropped 4 bases, with 8 bases sitting between them. The CDR3 DNA follows: TGTGCCAGCAGCCAATTCAGTTATAATGAAAAACTGTTTTTT. It encodes CASSQFSYNEKLFF. The variable domain in full, with the rest retrieved from reference TRBV3-1 and TRBJ1-4, is DTAVSQTPKYLVTQMGNDKSIKCEQNLGHDTMYWYKQDSKKFLKIMFSYNNKELIINETVPNRFSPKSPDKAHLNLHINSLELGDSAVYFCASSQFSYNEKLFFGSGTQLSVL.

At least ten counts were recorded for this clonotype. This chain joins TRBV6-1 and TRBJ2-5; D is possibly TRBD1 (6 bases). There are 13 residues in the CDR3. Germline CDR1 is MNHNS and CDR2 is SASEGT. V lost 5 bases and J lost 5, with 12 bases in between. CDR3 sequence: CASSRQVVETQYF. Written as DNA, the CDR3 is TGTGCCAGCAGTAGACAGGTTGTTGAGACCCAGTACTTC.

As for this clonotype: This may be a read error: a much more frequent sequence differs by one nucleotide. The V call is TRBV11-2, the J call TRBJ2-1; TRBD2 is a possible D gene (5 bases). The end of the DNA is better explained by TRBJ2-7, so the J call may be wrong. Germline CDR1 is SGHAT and CDR2 is FQNNGV. The CDR3 runs 14 residues. The CDR3 loop is CASSFGLYDNEQYF. The CDR3 nucleotides read TGTGCCAGCAGCTTTGGACTCTACGACAATGAGCAGTACTTC.

This clonotype has a count of ten or more. This chain uses TRBV5-1 with TRBJ2-7, with D possibly being TRBD2 (5 bases). The length of the CDR3 is 14 residues. Germline V gene sequence: CDR1 SGHRS, CDR2 YFSETQ. Trimming left V 0 bases short and J 6 bases short, with 13 bases between. CDR3: CASSLEPGLAEQYF. The CDR3 DNA follows: TGCGCCAGCAGCTTGGAGCCAGGACTCGCCGAGCAGTACTTC.

This clonotype was recorded a few times. The chain employs TRBV28 and TRBJ2-2; 8 bases line up with TRBD1. CDR1 is MDHEN and CDR2 is SYDVKM in the germline V gene. The CDR3 has 14 amino acids. V lost 7 bases, J lost 6 bases, and 7 bases stayed unmatched. CDR3 nucleotides: TGTGCCAGCAAGCAGGACAGGGCCCCCGGGGAGCTGTTTTTT. Protein product: CASKQDRAPGELFF. The full variable domain, rest sourced from reference TRBV28 and TRBJ2-2, is DVKVTQSSRYLVKRTGEKVFLECVQDMDHENMFWYRQDPGLGLRLIYFSYDVKMKEKGDIPEGYSVSREKKERFSLILESASTNQTSMYLCASKQDRAPGELFFGEGSRLTVL.

The sample holds many counts of this clonotype. V usage is TRBV20-1 and J usage is TRBJ1-1, with D tentatively TRBD1 (6 bases). CDR1 is DFQATT, CDR2 SNEGSKA, per germline (reference sequence). CDR3 length equals 12 residues. Between the trimmed V and J ends, which lost 1 base and 4 bases, there was a span of 7 bases. In DNA form, the CDR3 reads TGCAGTGCTAGAGTAGGGGGCACTGAAGCTTTCTTT. As protein: CSARVGGTEAFF.

The rearrangement uses TRBV2 and TRBJ1-1; D ambiguous. Trimming shortened V by 2 bases and J by 0 bases, and 10 bases separated the two germline ends. Germline V gene data show CDR1 as SNHLY and CDR2 as FYNNEI. This CDR3 spans 15 amino acids. The CDR3 nucleotides read TGTGCCAGCAGTGAATCTGGGATCATGAACACTGAAGCTTTCTTT. Translated, it gives CASSESGIMNTEAFF.

This clonotype appeared a few times. The V gene is TRBV28, the J gene TRBJ1-5, with 10 bases fitting TRBD1. Germline CDR1 MDHEN, CDR2 SYDVKM. Germline trimming cut 5 bases from V and 7 bases from J; bases unmatched to any gene: 8. This CDR3 contains 15 residues. The CDR3 DNA reads as TGTGCCAGCAGTCCATCCAGGACAGGGGGGCAGCCCCAGCATTTT. Encoded protein: CASSPSRTGGQPQHF.

This clonotype was seen more than once but under ten times. This chain links TRBV7-9 with TRBJ1-5; D is ambiguous. This CDR3 is built from 12 residues. Germline CDR1 is SEHNR and CDR2 is FQNEAQ (reference sequence). Trimming left V 5 bases short and J 3 bases short, with 5 bases between. CDR3 nucleotides: TGTGCCAGCAGCGGATTCAATCAGCCCCAGCATTTT. As protein: CASSGFNQPQHF.

This clonotype was seen at least ten times. The chain joins TRBV10-1 to TRBJ2-1, with no clear D. Germline CDR1 WNHNN, CDR2 SYGVQD (reference sequence). The germline V and J ends were trimmed by 4 bases and 0 bases, with 10 bases remaining between them. CDR3 size: 15 residues. The CDR3, as DNA: TGCGCCAGCAGTGGATGGGGTTCCTCCTACAATGAGCAGTTCTTC. Translated, it gives CASSGWGSSYNEQFF.

This clonotype appeared many times. This chain joins TRBV3-1 and TRBJ2-4; perhaps TRBD1 as D (5 bases). V lost 1 base, J lost 0 bases, and 7 bases lay in between. CDR1 and CDR2 (germline): LGHDT, YNNKEL (reference sequence). This CDR3 is built from 15 residues. CDR3 loop: CASSQGQLAKNIQYF. DNA of the CDR3: TGTGCCAGCAGCCAAGGACAGCTAGCCAAAAACATTCAGTACTTC.

The V gene is TRBV14, the J gene TRBJ2-1; 10 bases are a match to TRBD2. The germline V gene has CDR1 SGHDN and CDR2 FVKESK. Unmatched junction bases numbered 8, after V lost 0 bases and J lost 9 bases. The CDR3 contains 16 residues. The CDR3 loop reads CASSQDASGGFSEQFF. CDR3 DNA: TGTGCCAGCAGCCAAGATGCTAGCGGGGGTTTCAGTGAGCAGTTCTTC.

The V call is TRBV6-2 or TRBV6-3, the J call TRBJ2-3, with TRBD2 identical over 8 bases. The V segment lost 4 bases and the J segment 3 bases; nucleotides outside the gene matches: 12. CDR3 length equals 17 residues. The germline V gene encodes CDR1 MNHEY and CDR2 SVGEGT. This CDR3 is CASSSTPGTSWTDTQYF. The CDR3, as DNA: TGTGCCAGCAGTTCTACTCCCGGGACTAGTTGGACAGATACGCAGTATTTT.

This clonotype was counted only a few times. The chain has TRBV5-1 and TRBJ2-2; D uncertain. CDR1 and CDR2 (germline): SGHRS, YFSETQ. Trimming left V 5 bases short and J 1 base short, with 6 bases between. CDR3 size: 13 residues. CDR3 sequence: CASSVRNTGELFF. The CDR3 DNA reads TGCGCCAGCAGTGTAAGGAACACCGGGGAGCTGTTTTTT. Based on the CDR3 plus reference TRBV5-1 and TRBJ2-2, the full variable domain is KAGVTQTPRYLIKTRGQQVTLSCSPISGHRSVSWYQQTPGQGLQFLFEYFSETQRNKGNFPGRFSGRQFSNSRSEMNVSTLELGDSALYLCASSVRNTGELFFGEGSRLTVL.

The V gene is TRBV29-1, the J gene TRBJ2-1, with 13 bases fitting TRBD2. Trimming at V came to 3 bases and at J to 7 bases, leaving 6 bases not matched to a gene. CDR3 size: 15 residues. Germline V gene sequence: CDR1 SQVTM, CDR2 ANQGSEA. CDR3 amino acids: CSVDRTSGGGNEQFF. In DNA form, the CDR3 reads TGCAGCGTTGATAGGACTAGCGGGGGAGGAAATGAGCAGTTCTTC.

This clonotype has a handful of counts. The CDR3 does not close with the conserved phenylalanine or tryptophan, likely indicating a read error. The chain carries TRBV14 and TRBJ2-5; D unclear. The CDR3 is made up of 15 amino acids. In germline, CDR1 is SGHDN, CDR2 FVKESK. Trimming took off 0 bases at V and 0 bases at J, with 8 bases between the two ends. The chain's CDR3 is CASSQDLGYQETQYS. CDR3 nucleotides: TGTGCCAGCAGCCAAGATCTAGGGTACCAAGAGACCCAGTACTCC.

The chain uses TRBV7-2 and TRBJ1-1; D possibly corresponds to TRBD1 (5 bases). V lost 6 bases to trimming and J lost 3 bases, with 17 bases between them. This CDR3 comprises 15 residues. Germline loops: CDR1 SGHTA, CDR2 FQGNSA. CDR3 in amino acids: CASRKRGGADTEAFF. The CDR3 DNA is TGTGCCAGCAGAAAACGGGGGGGAGCGGACACTGAAGCTTTCTTT.

This clonotype was observed a handful of times. This may be a read error: a much more frequent sequence differs by one nucleotide. CDR3 sequence (DNA): TGTGCCAGCGGGGGGGGGAACACAGATACGCAGTATTTT. This translates into CASGGGNTDTQYF. This chain joins TRBV7-2 and TRBJ2-3; 7 nucleotides match TRBD2. After removal of 8 bases from V and 2 bases from J, the junction contained 4 bases not matched to a gene. Germline CDR1 reads SGHTA; CDR2 reads FQGNSA. The CDR3 covers 13 residues.

The genes are TRBV6-1 and TRBJ2-4, with D uncertain. Germline-derived CDR1 and CDR2 are MNHNS and SASEGT. The CDR3 runs 18 residues. With 4 bases removed from V and 0 bases from J, the gap between germline ends came to 19 bases. This CDR3 is CASSAFYTDLLAKNIQYF. DNA of the CDR3: TGTGCCAGCAGTGCTTTTTACACGGATCTACTAGCCAAAAACATTCAGTACTTC.

This clonotype was seen repeatedly, ten times or more. The rearrangement links TRBV2 to TRBJ2-7; D not resolved. CDR1 and CDR2 from the germline V gene are SNHLY and FYNNEI. The CDR3 runs to 14 residues. Trimming took 3 bases from V and 0 from J, leaving 9 bases between them. The CDR3 sequence is CASSDLHSSYEQYF. CDR3 coding DNA: TGTGCCAGCAGTGATCTTCACAGCTCCTACGAGCAGTACTTC.

This clonotype was observed many times. Germline and junction disagree at one end, which may indicate a read error. The rearrangement joins TRBV7-7 to TRBJ2-5; 7 nucleotides align to TRBD2. The germline V gene has CDR1 SSHAT and CDR2 FNYEAQ (reference sequence). The CDR3 spans 16 residues. CDR3 protein: CASSLSGGRLLGTQYF. The CDR3 bases are TGTGCTAGCAGCTTGTCGGGAGGCCGCCTTCTCGGGACCCAGTACTTC.

This clonotype has a single count. The chain has TRBV27 and TRBJ2-7; 7 bases align to TRBD1. Germline-derived CDR1 and CDR2 are MNHEY and SMNVEV (reference sequence). Germline trimming cut 3 bases from V and 0 bases from J; bases unmatched to any gene: 8. The CDR3 has 16 amino acids. The CDR3 is CASSLIGDSSSYEQYF. Here the CDR3 DNA reads TGTGCCAGCAGTTTGATTGGGGACAGTTCCTCCTACGAGCAGTACTTC.

J is TRBJ2-5 and V is TRBV4-1; perhaps TRBD2 as D (6 bases). Germline CDR1 reads MGHRA; CDR2 reads YSYEKL. V was pared by 1 base and J by 4 bases, with 19 bases between. The CDR3 has 17 residues. The CDR3: CASSQARTGAGAETQYF. CDR3 nucleotides: TGCGCCAGCAGCCAAGCCCGGACGGGAGCCGGGGCAGAGACCCAGTACTTC.

The V gene is TRBV2, the J gene TRBJ1-1; D is uncertain. The CDR3 has 14 amino acids. Germline V CDR1 and CDR2: SNHLY, FYNNEI. V was shortened by 7 bases and J by 1 base, with 13 bases between the two germline ends. CDR3 DNA: TGTGCCAGCATCCCGAGGTGGGGGAACACTGAAGCTTTCTTT. Protein sequence: CASIPRWGNTEAFF.

This clonotype appeared a few times. This rearrangement joins TRBV6-1 to TRBJ2-7; TRBD2 agrees at 9 bases. After removal of 6 bases from V and 2 bases from J, the junction contained 11 bases not matched to a gene. The germline V gene has CDR1 MNHNS and CDR2 SASEGT. The CDR3 has 16 residues. The CDR3 spells CASSLAGLAPTYEQYF. The CDR3 DNA reads as TGTGCCAGCAGCTTGGCCGGACTAGCGCCAACCTACGAGCAGTACTTC.

This clonotype was counted between two and nine times. The gene calls are TRBV30 and TRBJ1-3, with D possibly being TRBD1 (5 bases). The germline V gene has CDR1 GTSNPN and CDR2 SVGIG (reference sequence). CDR3 length equals 12 residues. V was shortened by 4 bases and J by 8 bases, with 12 bases between the two germline ends. CDR3 sequence (DNA): TGTGCCTGGACCGGAGGGACTTACACCATATATTTT. Translating gives CAWTGGTYTIYF. The variable domain in full, completed from reference TRBV30 and TRBJ1-3, reads SQTIHQWPATLVQPVGSPLSLECTVEGTSNPNLYWYRQAAGRGLQLLFYSVGIGQISSEVPQNLSASRPQDRQFILSSKKLLLSDSGFYLCAWTGGTYTIYFGEGSWLTVV.